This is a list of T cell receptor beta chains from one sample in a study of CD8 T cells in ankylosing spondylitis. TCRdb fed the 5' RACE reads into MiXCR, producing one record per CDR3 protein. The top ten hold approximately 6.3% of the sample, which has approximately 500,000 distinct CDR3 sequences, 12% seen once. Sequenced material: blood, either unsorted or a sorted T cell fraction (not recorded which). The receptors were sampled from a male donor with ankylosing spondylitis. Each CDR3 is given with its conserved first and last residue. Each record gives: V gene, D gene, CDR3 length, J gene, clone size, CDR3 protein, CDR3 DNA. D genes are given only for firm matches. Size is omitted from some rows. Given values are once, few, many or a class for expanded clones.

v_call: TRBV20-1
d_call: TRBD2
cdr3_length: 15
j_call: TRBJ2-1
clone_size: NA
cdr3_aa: CSARYLPSGANEQFF
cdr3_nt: TGCAGTGCTAGATACCTCCCTAGCGGGGCCAATGAGCAGTTCTTC

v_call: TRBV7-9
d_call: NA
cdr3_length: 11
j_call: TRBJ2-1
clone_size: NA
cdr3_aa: CASSPTIEQFF
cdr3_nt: TGTGCCAGCAGCCCTACAATCGAGCAGTTCTTC

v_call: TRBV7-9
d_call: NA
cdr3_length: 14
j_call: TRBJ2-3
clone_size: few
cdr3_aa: CASSQPLVPNTQYF
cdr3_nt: TGTGCCAGCAGCCAACCCCTAGTGCCTAATACGCAGTATTTT

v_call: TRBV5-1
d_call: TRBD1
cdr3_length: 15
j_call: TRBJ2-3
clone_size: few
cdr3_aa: CASSVTGGSTDTQYF
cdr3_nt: TGCGCCAGCAGCGTGACAGGGGGTAGCACAGATACGCAGTATTTT

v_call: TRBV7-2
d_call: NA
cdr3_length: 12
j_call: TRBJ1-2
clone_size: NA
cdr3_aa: CASSSRTYGYTF
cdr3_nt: TGTGCCAGCAGCTCCCGGACCTATGGCTACACCTTC

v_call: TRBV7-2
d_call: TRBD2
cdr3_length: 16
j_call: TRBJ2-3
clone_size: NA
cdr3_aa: CASSPVGSGTPDTQYF
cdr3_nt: TGTGCCAGCAGCCCAGTGGGTAGCGGGACGCCAGATACGCAGTATTTT

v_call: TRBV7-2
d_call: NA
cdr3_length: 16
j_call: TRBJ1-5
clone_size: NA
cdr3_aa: CASSLALRRSNQPQHF
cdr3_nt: TGTGCCAGCAGCTTAGCGCTCAGGAGGAGCAATCAGCCCCAGCATTTT

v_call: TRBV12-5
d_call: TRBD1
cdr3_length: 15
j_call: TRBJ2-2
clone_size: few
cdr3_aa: CASGSGQGDTGELFF
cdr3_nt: TGTGCTAGTGGTTCGGGACAGGGGGACACCGGGGAGCTGTTTTTT

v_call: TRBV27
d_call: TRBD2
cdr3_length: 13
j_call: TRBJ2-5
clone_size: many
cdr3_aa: CASSKGLVGTQYF
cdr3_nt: TGTGCCAGCAGTAAAGGACTAGTTGGGACCCAGTACTTC

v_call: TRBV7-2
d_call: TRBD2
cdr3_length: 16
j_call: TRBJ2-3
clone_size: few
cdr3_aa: CASSLSGSASTDTQYF
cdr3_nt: TGTGCCAGCAGCCTTAGCGGGAGTGCCAGCACAGATACGCAGTATTTT

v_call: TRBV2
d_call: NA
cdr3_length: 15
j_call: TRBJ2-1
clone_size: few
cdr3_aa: CAIAVGSSSYNEQFF
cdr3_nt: TGTGCCATAGCAGTGGGTTCCAGCTCCTACAATGAGCAGTTCTTC

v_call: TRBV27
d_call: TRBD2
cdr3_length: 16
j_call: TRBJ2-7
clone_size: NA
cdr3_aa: CASSLSGLAGAYEQYF
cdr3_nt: TGTGCCAGCAGTTTATCGGGACTAGCGGGAGCCTACGAGCAGTACTTC

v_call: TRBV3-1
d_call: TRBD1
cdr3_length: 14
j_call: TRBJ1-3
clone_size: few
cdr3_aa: CASSQVGQGHTIYF
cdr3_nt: TGTGCCAGCAGCCAAGTGGGACAGGGCCACACCATATATTTT

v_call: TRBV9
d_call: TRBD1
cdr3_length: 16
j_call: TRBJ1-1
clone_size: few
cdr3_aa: CASSADRGVWVAEAFF
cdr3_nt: TGTGCCAGCAGCGCGGACAGGGGTGTTTGGGTCGCTGAAGCTTTCTTT

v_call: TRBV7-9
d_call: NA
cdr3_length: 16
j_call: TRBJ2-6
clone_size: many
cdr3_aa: CASSPNLDSGANVLTF
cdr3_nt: TGTGCCAGCAGCCCCAACCTCGATTCTGGGGCCAACGTCCTGACTTTC

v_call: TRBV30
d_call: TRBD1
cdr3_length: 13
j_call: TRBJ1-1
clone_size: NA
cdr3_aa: CAWSPIGQAEAFF
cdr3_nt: TGTGCCTGGAGTCCAATTGGACAGGCTGAAGCTTTCTTT

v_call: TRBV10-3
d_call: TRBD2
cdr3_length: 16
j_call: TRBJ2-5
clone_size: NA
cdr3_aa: CAITRTGGRARETQYF
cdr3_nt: TGTGCCATCACCCGAACAGGAGGGAGGGCCCGGGAGACCCAGTACTTC

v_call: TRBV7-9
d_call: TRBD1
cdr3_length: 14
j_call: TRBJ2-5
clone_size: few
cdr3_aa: CASSLLGQQETQYF
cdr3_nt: TGTGCCAGCAGCTTATTGGGACAGCAAGAGACCCAGTACTTC

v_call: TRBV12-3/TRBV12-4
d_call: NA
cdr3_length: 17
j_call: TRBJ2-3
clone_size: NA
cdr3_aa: CASSSPWTQWGTDTQYF
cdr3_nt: TGTGCCAGCAGCTCCCCCTGGACTCAATGGGGCACAGATACGCAGTATTTT

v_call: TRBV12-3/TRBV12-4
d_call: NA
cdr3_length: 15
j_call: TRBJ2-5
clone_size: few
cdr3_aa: CASSLSAGPQETQYF
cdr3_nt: TGTGCCAGCAGTTTATCCGCAGGCCCCCAAGAGACCCAGTACTTC

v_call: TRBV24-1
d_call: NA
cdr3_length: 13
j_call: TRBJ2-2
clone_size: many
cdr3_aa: CATSGLHTGELFF
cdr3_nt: TGTGCCACTTCCGGGCTCCACACCGGGGAGCTGTTTTTT

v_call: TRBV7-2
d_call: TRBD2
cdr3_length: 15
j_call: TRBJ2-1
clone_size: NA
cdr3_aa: CASSPYLAGGNEQFF
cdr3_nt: TGTGCCAGCAGCCCCTACCTAGCGGGAGGAAATGAGCAGTTCTTC

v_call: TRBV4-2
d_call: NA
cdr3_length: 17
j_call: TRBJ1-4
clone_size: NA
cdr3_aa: CASSQKTRTATNEKLFF
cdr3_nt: TGTGCCAGCAGCCAAAAAACCCGGACAGCAACTAATGAAAAACTGTTTTTT

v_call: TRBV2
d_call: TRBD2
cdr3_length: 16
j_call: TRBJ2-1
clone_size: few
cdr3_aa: CASSSTSGDSYNEQFF
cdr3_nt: TGTGCCAGCAGTTCGACTAGCGGCGACTCCTACAATGAGCAGTTCTTC

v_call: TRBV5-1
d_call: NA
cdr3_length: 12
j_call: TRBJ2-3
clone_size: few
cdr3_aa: CASSQMGDTQYF
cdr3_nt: TGCGCCAGCAGCCAGATGGGAGATACGCAGTATTTT

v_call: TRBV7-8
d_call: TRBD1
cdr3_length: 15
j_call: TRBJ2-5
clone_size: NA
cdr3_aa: CASNIEGAIAETQYF
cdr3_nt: TGTGCCAGCAACATAGAGGGGGCTATAGCAGAGACCCAGTACTTC

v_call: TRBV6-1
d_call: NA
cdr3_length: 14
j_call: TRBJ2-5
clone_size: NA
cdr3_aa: CASSDTGGWETQYF
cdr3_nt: TGTGCCAGCAGTGATACAGGAGGATGGGAGACCCAGTACTTC

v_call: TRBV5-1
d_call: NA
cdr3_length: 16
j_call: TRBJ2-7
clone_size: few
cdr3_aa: CASSLVGDWRTYEQYF
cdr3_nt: TGCGCCAGCAGCTTGGTGGGGGACTGGCGAACCTACGAGCAGTACTTC

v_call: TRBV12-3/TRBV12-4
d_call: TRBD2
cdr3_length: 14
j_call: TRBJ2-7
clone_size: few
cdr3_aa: CASSPIAGSYEQYF
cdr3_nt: TGTGCCAGCAGTCCAATAGCGGGAAGCTACGAGCAGTACTTC

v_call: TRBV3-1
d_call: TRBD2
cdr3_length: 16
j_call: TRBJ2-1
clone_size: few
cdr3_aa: CASSQATSRSYNEQFF
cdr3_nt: TGTGCCAGCAGCCAAGCGACTAGCCGCTCCTACAATGAGCAGTTCTTC

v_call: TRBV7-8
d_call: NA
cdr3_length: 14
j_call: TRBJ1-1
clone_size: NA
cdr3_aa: CASSPLAGITEAFF
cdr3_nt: TGTGCCAGCAGCCCTCTGGCGGGAATTACTGAAGCTTTCTTT

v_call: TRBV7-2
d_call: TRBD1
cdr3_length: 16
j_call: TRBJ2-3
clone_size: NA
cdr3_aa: CASNSPRGQGLDTQYF
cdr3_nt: TGTGCCAGCAATTCCCCTAGGGGACAGGGGTTAGATACGCAGTATTTT

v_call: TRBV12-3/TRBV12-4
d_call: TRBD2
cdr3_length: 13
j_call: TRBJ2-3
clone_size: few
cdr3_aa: CASSERGPGPQYF
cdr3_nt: TGTGCCAGCAGCGAGCGGGGGCCCGGTCCGCAGTATTTT

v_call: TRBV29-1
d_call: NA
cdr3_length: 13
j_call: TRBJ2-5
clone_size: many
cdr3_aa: CSVSLLGSETQYF
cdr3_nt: TGCAGCGTTTCCCTGTTGGGGAGCGAGACCCAGTACTTC

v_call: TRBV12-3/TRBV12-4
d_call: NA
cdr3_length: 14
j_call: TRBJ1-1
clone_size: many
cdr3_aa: CASIRAQTNTEAFF
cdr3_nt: TGTGCCAGCATTAGGGCTCAAACGAACACTGAAGCTTTCTTT

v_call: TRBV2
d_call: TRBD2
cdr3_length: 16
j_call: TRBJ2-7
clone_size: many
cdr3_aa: CASSALTSGSSYEQYF
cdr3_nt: TGTGCCAGCAGTGCCCTGACTAGCGGGAGCTCCTACGAGCAGTACTTC

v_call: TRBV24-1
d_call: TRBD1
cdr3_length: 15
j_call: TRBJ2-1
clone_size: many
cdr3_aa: CATSVYLRGRNEQFF
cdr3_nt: TGTGCCACCAGTGTATACCTGAGGGGGCGGAATGAGCAGTTCTTC

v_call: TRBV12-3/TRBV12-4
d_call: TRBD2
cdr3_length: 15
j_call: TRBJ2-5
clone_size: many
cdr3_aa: CASIPGGLAGGTQYF
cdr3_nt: TGTGCCAGCATCCCTGGAGGACTAGCGGGAGGGACCCAGTACTTC

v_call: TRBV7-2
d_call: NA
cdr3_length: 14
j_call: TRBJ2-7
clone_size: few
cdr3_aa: CASSLAGRTYEQYF
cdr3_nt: TGTGCCAGCAGCTTAGCGGGCAGGACCTACGAGCAGTACTTC

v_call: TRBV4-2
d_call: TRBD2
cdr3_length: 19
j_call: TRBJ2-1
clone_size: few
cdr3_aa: CASSQAGVTSGSFDNEQFF
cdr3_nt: TGTGCCAGCAGCCAAGCTGGGGTGACTAGCGGGAGCTTCGACAATGAGCAGTTCTTC

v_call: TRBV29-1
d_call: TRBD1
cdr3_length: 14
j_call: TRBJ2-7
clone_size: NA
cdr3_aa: CSVEVQGARYEQYF
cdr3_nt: TGCAGCGTTGAAGTCCAGGGGGCAAGGTACGAGCAGTACTTC

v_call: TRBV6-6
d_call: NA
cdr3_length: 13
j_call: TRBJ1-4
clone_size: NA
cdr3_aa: CASSYRRNEKLFF
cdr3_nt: TGTGCCAGCAGTTACCGGCGAAATGAAAAACTGTTTTTT

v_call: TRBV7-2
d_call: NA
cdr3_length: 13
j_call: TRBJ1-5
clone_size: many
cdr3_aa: CASSRQINQPQHF
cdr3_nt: TGTGCCAGCAGCAGACAGATCAATCAGCCCCAGCATTTT

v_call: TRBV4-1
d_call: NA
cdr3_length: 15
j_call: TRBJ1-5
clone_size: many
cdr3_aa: CASSHFGQSNQPQHF
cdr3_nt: TGCGCCAGCAGCCATTTCGGACAGAGCAATCAGCCCCAGCATTTT

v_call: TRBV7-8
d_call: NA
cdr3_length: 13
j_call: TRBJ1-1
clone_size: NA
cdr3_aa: CASSFNPGPEAFF
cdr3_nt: TGTGCCAGCAGCTTTAATCCGGGGCCCGAAGCTTTCTTT

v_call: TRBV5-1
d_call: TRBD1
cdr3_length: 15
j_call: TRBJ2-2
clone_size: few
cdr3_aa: CASSAGTAVTGELFF
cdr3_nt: TGCGCCAGCAGCGCCGGGACAGCTGTCACCGGGGAGCTGTTTTTT

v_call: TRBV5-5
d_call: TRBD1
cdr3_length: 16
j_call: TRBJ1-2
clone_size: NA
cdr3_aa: CASSYTLDRGVYGYTF
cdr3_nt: TGTGCCAGCAGCTACACCCTGGACAGGGGGGTCTATGGCTACACCTTC

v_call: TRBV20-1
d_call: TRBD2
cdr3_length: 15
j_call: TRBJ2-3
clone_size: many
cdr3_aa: CSADWTSGFTDTQYF
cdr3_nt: TGCAGTGCTGACTGGACTAGCGGGTTCACAGATACGCAGTATTTT

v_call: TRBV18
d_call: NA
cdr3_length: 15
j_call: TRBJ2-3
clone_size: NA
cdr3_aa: CASSPNFDWADTQYF
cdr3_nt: TGTGCCAGCTCACCAAATTTTGATTGGGCAGATACGCAGTATTTT

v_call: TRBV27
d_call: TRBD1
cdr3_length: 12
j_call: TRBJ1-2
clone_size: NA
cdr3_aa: CASMTGGYGYTF
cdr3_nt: TGTGCCAGCATGACAGGGGGCTATGGCTACACCTTC

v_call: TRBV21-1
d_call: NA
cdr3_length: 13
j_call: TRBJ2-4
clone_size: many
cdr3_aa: CASSTSGRNIQYF
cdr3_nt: TGTGCCAGCAGCACTAGCGGGAGGAACATTCAGTACTTC